The rows below give T cell receptor beta chains drawn from one sample of a study of shared clonotypes between healthy human individuals. The method was immunoSEQ multiplex PCR; TCRdb's version includes in-frame clones alone and lacks a portion of them. The profile covers about 2.1 million clones, with 85% to 95% appearing a single time and 1.5% to 2% taken by the ten largest. Sequencing used naive CD8+ T cells from PBMCs. These receptors all stem from a man aged 18-30 years in good health. Some clones in this sample may be carry-over from other donors' samples. The CDR3 runs from the conserved cysteine through the conserved F or W. The order of the fields is D gene, clone size, J gene, V gene, CDR3 DNA, CDR3 protein. A D gene is named only where the DNA matches it firmly. A clone size is listed for some rows: how often the clone was seen (once, few, many), or a class if it is expanded.

TRBD1	once	TRBJ2-3	TRBV2	TGTGCCACCCTTGACTTGGGACAGGGGCCGAATACGCAGTATTTT	CATLDLGQGPNTQYF
NA	NA	TRBJ1-1	TRBV27	TGTGCCAGCAACTTGCGGGGTTCGATGAACACTGAAGCTTTCTTT	CASNLRGSMNTEAFF
TRBD2	NA	TRBJ2-7	TRBV7-6	TGTGCCAGCAGCTTACCTAGCGGGAGGGCCGGGGACCCCTCCTACGAGCAGTACTTC	CASSLPSGRAGDPSYEQYF
TRBD1	NA	TRBJ2-1	TRBV10-3	TGTGCCATCAGTGAGCCACCGGACAGGGGGTTCGGTGAGCAGTTCTTC	CAISEPPDRGFGEQFF
NA	once	TRBJ2-7	TRBV6-6	TGTGCCAGCAGCTCCACTAGACTAGAGGGTTCCTACGAGCAGTACTTC	CASSSTRLEGSYEQYF
NA	NA	TRBJ2-2	TRBV7-9	TGTGCCAGCAGCCTCGCGACGATGGGCACCGGGGAGCTGTTTTTT	CASSLATMGTGELFF
NA	NA	TRBJ2-1	TRBV28	TGTGCCAGCAGTTTATTTCCGGGCGGCTCCTACAATGAGCAGTTCTTC	CASSLFPGGSYNEQFF
TRBD1	NA	TRBJ1-6	TRBV9	TGTGCCAGCAGTGGAGGGGGCTCACCCCTCCACTTT	CASSGGGSPLHF
NA	NA	TRBJ1-2	TRBV27	TGTGCCAGCAGTGCGCGTGGGACGGTCTATGGCTACACCTTC	CASSARGTVYGYTF
TRBD1	NA	TRBJ2-1	TRBV29-1	TGCAGCGTCCCGACAGGGGGCAAGGATGAGCAGTTCTTC	CSVPTGGKDEQFF
NA	NA	TRBJ2-1	TRBV9	TGTGCCAGCAGCGTAATCGGAACAGCCCTGGGCTCCTACAATGAGCAGTTCTTC	CASSVIGTALGSYNEQFF
NA	NA	TRBJ2-7	TRBV27	TGTGCCAGCAGTTTTGGGGTTACCTACGAGCAGTACTTC	CASSFGVTYEQYF
NA	NA	TRBJ2-4	TRBV7-8	TGTGCCAGCAGCTTAGGGTTCGAGAGGGCCGGGAGCAAAAACATTCAGTACTTC	CASSLGFERAGSKNIQYF
TRBD2	NA	TRBJ2-2	TRBV2	TGTGCCAGCAGGAGCAGGGAGGGAGGCACCGGGGAGCTGTTTTTT	CASRSREGGTGELFF
TRBD1	NA	TRBJ2-7	TRBV5-4	TGTGCCAGCAGCTTGGGGGACAGAACCTACGAGCAGTACTTC	CASSLGDRTYEQYF
NA	NA	TRBJ1-2	TRBV27	TGTGCCAGCAGTTTCACCTCGGGGGCGGATGGCTACACCTTC	CASSFTSGADGYTF
TRBD1	NA	TRBJ1-4	TRBV7-6	TGTGCCAGCAGCCCGGGACAGGGGAACGAAAAACTGTTTTTT	CASSPGQGNEKLFF
TRBD1	NA	TRBJ2-5	TRBV30	TGTGCCTGGGGTCCCGGACAGGGGGAGACCCAGTACTTC	CAWGPGQGETQYF
NA	once	TRBJ2-2	TRBV27	TGTGCCAGCAGTTTATCGAGTCTGGCGGAGGGCGGGACCGGGGAGCTGTTTTTT	CASSLSSLAEGGTGELFF
TRBD1	NA	TRBJ2-7	TRBV30	TGTACCTGGAGTGCAGGGGGAGAATACGAGCAGTACTTC	CTWSAGGEYEQYF
NA	NA	TRBJ2-1	TRBV6-5	TGTGCCAGCACCCCTCGGCAGGGGAAATACAATGAGCAGTTCTTC	CASTPRQGKYNEQFF
TRBD1	once	TRBJ2-5	TRBV5-4	TGTGCCAGCAGCTGGGACAGGGATTCGGAGACCCAGTACTTC	CASSWDRDSETQYF